What follows describes a single T cell receptor beta chain. Antigen: not known. This specimen belongs to a study of T-cell memory formation after mild COVID-19. Whole-study results and caveats: Clones that contracted from day 15 to 85 had balanced CD4/CD8; later expanders were CD4+ biased.

TCRdb re-analysed the 5' RACE reads in MiXCR, keeping a single row per CDR3 protein. In the table there are 450,000 to 650,000 distinct CDR3 sequences, roughly 21% of which are singletons. The CDR3 runs 14 residues. V was pared by 1 base and J by 1 base, with 6 bases between. Germline assignment: CDR1 SGHDT and CDR2 YYEEEE. The receptor was isolated from an adult woman who had mild COVID-19 (a few samples of this study predate the infection). Cell type and time point are not known. Specimen: PBMCs or a T cell subset sorted from them (not recorded which). The chain recombines TRBV5-6 with TRBJ2-4, with D unresolved. CDR3 sequence: CASSLHQAKNIQYF. For the CDR3, the DNA is TGTGCCAGCAGCTTGCATCAGGCCAAAAACATTCAGTACTTC.